The rows below give T cell receptor beta chains drawn from one sample of a study of blood T cells in healthy people across ages. Each CDR3 protein is one row after TCRdb ran MiXCR on the 5' RACE reads. Among some 860,000 distinct CDR3 sequences listed, roughly three fifths were seen once. Sample: blood. These receptors were collected from a man aged 40-49 years in good health. The CDR3 runs from the conserved cysteine through the conserved F or W. The D gene is left open where the match is weak. For some rows the clone size is stated as once, few or many, or as a class when expanded; others skip it.

>TRBV29-1|.|TRBD1|TRBJ1-1
TGCAGCGTCGAATTTGGGCTTGACAGGGACCGGGGAGCTTTCTTT
CSVEFGLDRDRGAFF
>TRBV2|.|TRBD1|TRBJ1-2
TGTGCCAGCAGCCGGACAGGGGAGTATGGCTACACCTTC
CASSRTGEYGYTF
>TRBV5-1|.|TRBD1|TRBJ2-5
TGCGCCAGCGGCCGACAGGGGACGAACCAAGAGACCCAGTACTTC
CASGRQGTNQETQYF
>TRBV6-2/TRBV6-3|few|TRBD2|TRBJ2-5
TGTGCCAGCAGTTCCTTAGCGGGAGTAACAGAGACCCAGTACTTC
CASSSLAGVTETQYF
>TRBV6-2/TRBV6-3|few|TRBD2|TRBJ2-7
TGTGCCAGCAGTTACAACTTAGCGGGAGTCGGCTACGAGCAGTACTTC
CASSYNLAGVGYEQYF
>TRBV2|.|TRBD2|TRBJ2-3
TGTGCCAGCAGTGAAGCGCTTCTGGCGGGAGTGACAGATACGCAGTATTTT
CASSEALLAGVTDTQYF
>TRBV20-1|many|TRBD2|TRBJ2-3
TGCAGTGCTAGACTAGCGGGGACAACAGATACGCAGTATTTT
CSARLAGTTDTQYF
>TRBV20-1|.|.|TRBJ2-1
TGCAGTGCTAGAGATAGCTCTAGTCTGAGAAATGAGCAGTTCTTC
CSARDSSSLRNEQFF
>TRBV20-1|.|.|TRBJ2-1
TGCAGTGCTAGAGATCTGGCGTCATCTAGCTCCAATGAGCAGTTCTTC
CSARDLASSSSNEQFF
>TRBV12-3/TRBV12-4|.|.|TRBJ2-5
TGTGCCAGCAGGTTATCCGGGACCGAAGAGACCCAGTACTTC
CASRLSGTEETQYF
>TRBV6-1|.|TRBD1|TRBJ1-5
TGTGCCAGCACCTTAACGACAGGGGAATATCAGCCCCAGCATTTT
CASTLTTGEYQPQHF
>TRBV7-2|.|.|TRBJ1-2
TGTGCCAGCAGAGAGCCCACCTCTAACTATGGCTACACCTTC
CASREPTSNYGYTF
>TRBV11-1|.|TRBD2|TRBJ2-7
TGTGCCAGCAGCTCCGGGGTGGGGACTAGCGGGAGAAAATCCTACGAGCAGTACTTC
CASSSGVGTSGRKSYEQYF
>TRBV7-2|.|.|TRBJ2-7
TGTGCCAGCAGTCCAGTCAGGACTATGCTCTACGAGCAGTACTTC
CASSPVRTMLYEQYF
>TRBV7-2|.|.|TRBJ1-6
TGTGCCAGCAGTTTAGAAAAGCCCCCTAATTCACCCCTCCACTTT
CASSLEKPPNSPLHF
>TRBV5-4|.|TRBD1|TRBJ2-5
TGTGCCAGTGAAACTCAGGGGGCGCGGGAGACCCAGTACTTC
CASETQGARETQYF